This T cell receptor beta chain appears in the sequencing data of a study of cytomegalovirus exposure and HLA in healthy donors. Study-wide points: Later analysis indicated greater clonal expansion among HLA-associated TCR beta chains than among equally common other chains.

Germline CDR1 is SGHVS and CDR2 is FQNEAQ. The V segment lost 0 bases and the J segment 1 base; nucleotides outside the gene matches: 3. The CDR3 runs to 16 residues. In the PCR, 60 Vbeta and 13 Jbeta primers were used. Assay: immunoSEQ multiplex PCR; the TCRdb copy retains only in-frame clones and omits some. The sample includes more than 150,000 clones, 82% of them seen just once. On this clone: Its specificity is unknown.

This chain joins TRBV7-8 and TRBJ2-3, with 8 bases identical to TRBD2. The receptor's source is a woman younger than 35 in good health and CMV-seronegative. Sequencing input: PBMCs. CDR3 in amino acids: CASSLALSGGTDTQYF. The CDR3 nucleotides read TGTGCCAGCAGCTTAGCGCTTAGCGGGGGCACAGATACGCAGTATTTT.